These T cell receptor beta chains were read from a single sample in a study of PD-L1 blockade in urothelial cancer. Generated by immunoSEQ multiplex PCR, the TCRdb table keeps only in-frame clones and is missing some. The top ten hold 16% of the sample, which has approximately 51,000 clones, around 87% seen once. This material consisted of PBMCs, taken around atezolizumab (anti-PD-L1) treatment. The receptors come from a man in his 60s with urothelial cancer. The CDR3 runs from the conserved cysteine through the conserved F or W. Each record gives: clone size, V gene, J gene, D gene, CDR3 protein, CDR3 DNA. A D gene is named only where the DNA matches it firmly. Rows may omit the clone size; those that give it use once, few, many or a size class.

-	TRBV7-6	TRBJ2-7	-	CASSLDLSYEQYF	TGTGCCAGCAGCTTAGACTTGTCCTACGAGCAGTACTTC
-	TRBV7-3	TRBJ2-1	TRBD2	CASSLSSGRANPYNEQFF	TGTGCCAGCAGCTTAAGTAGCGGGAGGGCCAACCCCTACAATGAGCAGTTCTTC
-	TRBV9	TRBJ2-7	-	CASSVEGYEQYF	TGTGCCAGCAGCGTAGAGGGGTACGAGCAGTACTTC
once	TRBV27	TRBJ1-1	-	CASSGKAGNTEAFF	TGTGCCAGCAGTGGAAAGGCGGGGAACACTGAAGCTTTCTTT
-	TRBV6-7	TRBJ2-1	TRBD2	CASSYSVPSGGADDEQFF	TGTGCCAGCAGTTACTCGGTCCCCAGCGGGGGGGCCGACGATGAGCAGTTCTTC
-	TRBV2	TRBJ1-5	-	CASSPRGNQPQHF	TGTGCCAGCAGTCCGAGGGGCAATCAGCCCCAGCATTTT
once	TRBV5-4	TRBJ2-1	-	CASSSSGNEQFF	TGTGCCAGCAGCTCGTCGGGCAATGAGCAGTTCTTC
once	TRBV19	TRBJ1-2	-	CASCIQQGVTYGYTF	TGTGCCAGTTGTATCCAGCAGGGTGTCACCTATGGCTACACCTTC
-	TRBV6-1	TRBJ1-2	TRBD1	CASSDTRTGNYGYTF	TGTGCCAGCAGTGATACCCGGACAGGGAACTATGGCTACACCTTC
-	TRBV5-6	TRBJ1-5	TRBD1	CASSWTGGNQPQHF	TGTGCCAGCAGCTGGACAGGGGGCAACCAGCCCCAGCATTTT
-	TRBV15	TRBJ2-7	TRBD1	CATSTSRGQGFYEQYF	TGTGCCACCAGCACTTCTAGGGGACAGGGGTTCTACGAGCAGTACTTC
-	TRBV5-1	TRBJ2-7	-	CASSLGERVSGEQYF	TGCGCCAGCAGCTTGGGGGAGAGGGTTTCGGGCGAGCAGTACTTC
-	TRBV30	TRBJ2-3	TRBD2	CAWSLAGGTDTQYF	TGTGCCTGGAGTTTGGCGGGAGGCACAGATACGCAGTATTTT
-	TRBV5-1	TRBJ1-5	TRBD1	CASSRQGGQPQHF	TGCGCCAGCAGCCGACAGGGAGGTCAGCCCCAGCATTTT
-	TRBV11-3	TRBJ2-1	TRBD2	CASSLSGKTYNEQFF	TGTGCCAGCAGCCTAAGCGGGAAGACCTACAATGAGCAGTTCTTC
-	TRBV28	TRBJ2-1	TRBD2	CASSPGAGSYNEQFF	TGTGCCAGCAGTCCCGGAGCGGGGTCCTACAATGAGCAGTTCTTC
-	TRBV5-1	TRBJ1-1	TRBD1	CASSLRQGIMNTEAFF	TGCGCCAGCAGCTTGCGACAGGGCATCATGAACACTGAAGCTTTCTTT
-	TRBV6-1	TRBJ2-1	-	CASSDGSSGYNEQFF	TGTGCCAGCAGTGATGGGTCCTCGGGGTACAATGAGCAGTTCTTC
once	TRBV2	TRBJ1-5	-	CASSVGQGHQPQHF	TGTGCCAGCAGTGTAGGGCAGGGGCATCAGCCCCAGCATTTT
medium-sized	TRBV6-1	TRBJ1-5	-	CASSETDGGQQPQHF	TGTGCCAGCAGTGAAACCGACGGCGGGCAACAGCCCCAGCATTTT
-	TRBV7-9	TRBJ1-2	-	CASSWQTGPYGYTF	TGTGCCAGCAGCTGGCAGACAGGTCCCTATGGCTACACCTTC
-	TRBV15	TRBJ2-3	TRBD1	CAVTRQGRTDTQYF	TGTGCCGTAACTAGACAGGGGCGCACAGATACGCAGTATTTT
-	TRBV30	TRBJ2-1	-	CAWGRGYNEQFF	TGTGCCTGGGGACGGGGATACAATGAGCAGTTCTTC
-	TRBV7-3	TRBJ2-1	-	CASSVQVNEQFF	TGTGCCAGCAGCGTACAGGTGAATGAGCAGTTCTTC
-	TRBV29-1	TRBJ2-3	-	CSVENRKYAYYTDTQYF	TGCAGCGTTGAAAACCGTAAATATGCGTACTACACAGATACGCAGTATTTT
-	TRBV5-1	TRBJ2-3	TRBD2	CASSFGLAGGEDTQYF	TGCGCCAGCAGCTTCGGACTAGCGGGGGGGGAAGATACGCAGTATTTT
once	TRBV6-5	TRBJ2-5	TRBD1	CASSKPGQPKETQYF	TGTGCCAGCAGTAAGCCGGGACAGCCAAAAGAGACCCAGTACTTC
-	TRBV5-1	TRBJ2-5	TRBD1	CASSPGTAQETQYF	TGCGCCAGCAGCCCCGGGACAGCTCAAGAGACCCAGTACTTC